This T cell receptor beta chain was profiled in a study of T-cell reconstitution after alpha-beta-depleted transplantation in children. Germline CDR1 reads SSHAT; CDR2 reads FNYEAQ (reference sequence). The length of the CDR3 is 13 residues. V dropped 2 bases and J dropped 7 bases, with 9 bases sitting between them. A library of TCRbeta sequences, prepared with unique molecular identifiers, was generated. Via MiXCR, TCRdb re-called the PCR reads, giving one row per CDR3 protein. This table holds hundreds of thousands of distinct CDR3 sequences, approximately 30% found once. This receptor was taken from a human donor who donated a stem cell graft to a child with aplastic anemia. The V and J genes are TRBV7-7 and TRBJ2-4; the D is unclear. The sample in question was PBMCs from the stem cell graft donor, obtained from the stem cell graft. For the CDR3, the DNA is TGTGCCAGCAGCTTAAGTGATGGGAACATTCAGTACTTC. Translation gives CASSLSDGNIQYF.